Listed here are 17 T cell receptor beta chains from one sample, sequenced in a study of cytomegalovirus exposure and HLA in healthy donors. Clones were read by immunoSEQ multiplex PCR, and TCRdb kept only the in-frame ones, dropping some. The repertoire has around 300,000 clones, 65% to 90% of them found once; the top ten carry approximately 1%. Sequencing was done on a sample of PBMCs. The receptors stem from a woman under 30 in good health and CMV-seronegative.

The chain links TRBV5-6 to TRBJ2-7, with D perhaps TRBD2 (7 bases). The CDR3 has 15 amino acids. Per germline, CDR1 SGHDT and CDR2 YYEEEE. V was shortened by 6 bases and J by 0 bases, with 16 bases between the two germline ends. Written as DNA, the CDR3 is TGTGCCAGCATCCCTGTTGCGGGGGCCTCCTACGAGCAGTACTTC. Amino acid sequence: CASIPVAGASYEQYF.

The chain links TRBV6-1 to TRBJ1-2; D remains unclear. V lost 10 bases and J 2 bases, leaving 11 bases between the germline ends. Per the germline V gene, CDR1 is MNHNS and CDR2 is SASEGT. This CDR3 spans 12 amino acids. The CDR3 is CATSAGNYGYTF. The CDR3 region has the DNA TGTGCCACCTCGGCAGGAAACTATGGCTACACCTTC.

The genes are TRBV5-4 and TRBJ1-1; TRBD1 might be the D (5 bases). This CDR3 spans 17 amino acids. The germline CDR1 and CDR2 sequences are SGHNT and YYREEE (reference sequence). V shed 4 bases and J shed 1 base, with 20 bases lying between them. The CDR3 loop is CASSEGHGDLRNTEAFF. The CDR3 nucleotides read TGTGCCAGCAGCGAAGGACATGGTGATCTTCGGAACACTGAAGCTTTCTTT.

The chain recombines TRBV5-1 with TRBJ2-2, with 7 bases fitting TRBD2. Germline loops: CDR1 SGHRS, CDR2 YFSETQ. The CDR3 spans 15 residues. Trimming cost V 4 bases and J 0 bases; bases outside gene matches: 3. CDR3 sequence reads: CASSPGGSNTGELFF. CDR3 nucleotides: TGCGCCAGCAGCCCGGGGGGATCGAACACCGGGGAGCTGTTTTTT.

V usage is TRBV29-1 and J usage is TRBJ1-2, with 10 bases fitting TRBD1. This CDR3 comprises 13 residues. The V gene's germline CDR1 is SQVTM and CDR2 ANQGSEA. J gave up 3 bases and V 6 bases, and 4 bases lay outside the gene matches. CDR3 loop: CSVSGQGDYGYTF. In DNA form, the CDR3 reads TGCAGCGTGTCCGGACAGGGGGACTATGGCTACACCTTC.

The chain recombines TRBV5-6 with TRBJ1-3; D remains ambiguous. The germline V gene has CDR1 SGHDT and CDR2 YYEEEE. CDR3 size: 15 residues. V was pared by 3 bases and J by 0 bases, with 10 bases between. DNA for the CDR3: TGTGCCAGCAGCTCGGGATTTTCCTCTGGAAACACCATATATTTT. It translates to CASSSGFSSGNTIYF.

This clone was detected a few times. The chain is built from TRBV30 and TRBJ1-2; possible D gene TRBD1, 5 bases. The CDR3 consists of 13 residues. CDR1 and CDR2 from the germline V gene are GTSNPN and SVGIG (reference sequence). The ends were cut back, 0 bases at V and 8 bases at J, with 13 bases in the middle. Written as DNA, the CDR3 is TGTGCCTGGAGTGTACAAGGGGCGCGGGGCTACACCTTC. Amino acid sequence: CAWSVQGARGYTF.

The chain is built from TRBV11-2 and TRBJ1-2, with a weak D call TRBD1 (6 bases). The germline V gene has CDR1 SGHAT and CDR2 FQNNGV. V was clipped by 8 bases and J by 6 bases, with 13 bases between them. This CDR3 region has 12 residues. The CDR3 sequence is CASRRPGDGYTF. The CDR3 DNA reads TGTGCCAGCCGGAGGCCAGGGGATGGCTACACCTTC.

The chain recombines TRBV11-3 with TRBJ2-2; unclear D gene. The V and J ends lost 5 bases and 0 bases respectively, with 10 bases between them. The CDR3 runs to 15 residues. Germline loops: CDR1 SGHNT, CDR2 YENEEA. The CDR3 protein is CASSRLGSNTGELFF. The CDR3 DNA follows: TGTGCCAGCAGCCGTCTCGGGTCGAACACCGGGGAGCTGTTTTTT. Filled out from reference TRBV11-3 and TRBJ2-2, the complete variable domain reads EAGVVQSPRYKIIEKKQPVAFWCNPISGHNTLYWYLQNLGQGPELLIRYENEEAVDDSQLPKDRFSAERLKGVDSTLKIQPAELGDSAVYLCASSRLGSNTGELFFGEGSRLTVL.

The V and J genes are TRBV5-1 and TRBJ2-1; D uncertain. Germline V CDR1 and CDR2: SGHRS, YFSETQ. V lost 3 bases and J lost 7, with 8 bases in between. The CDR3 is 12 residues long. The DNA of the CDR3 is TGCGCCAGCAGCTCCCCTGCGAATGAGCAGTTCTTC. It encodes CASSSPANEQFF. Looking up the rest from reference TRBV5-1 and TRBJ2-1 gives the full variable domain: KAGVTQTPRYLIKTRGQQVTLSCSPISGHRSVSWYQQTPGQGLQFLFEYFSETQRNKGNFPGRFSGRQFSNSRSEMNVSTLELGDSALYLCASSSPANEQFFGPGTRLTVL.

In nucleotides, the CDR3 is TGTGCCAGCTCGCCGCGAGGACAGGACTATGGCTACACCTTC. The encoded protein is CASSPRGQDYGYTF. The chain has TRBV18 and TRBJ1-2; 7 bases map to TRBD1. Germline trimming cut 6 bases from V and 3 bases from J; bases unmatched to any gene: 7. The germline V gene encodes CDR1 KGHSH and CDR2 LQKENI. The CDR3 has 14 residues. Together with reference TRBV18 and TRBJ1-2, the CDR3 gives the full variable domain: NAGVMQNPRHLVRRRGQEARLRCSPMKGHSHVYWYRQLPEEGLKFMVYLQKENIIDESGMPKERFSAEFPKEGPSILRIQQVVRGDSAAYFCASSPRGQDYGYTFGSGTRLTVV.

The chain joins TRBV28 to TRBJ1-1; D may be TRBD1 (5 bases). The CDR3 is 14 residues long. Per germline, CDR1 MDHEN and CDR2 SYDVKM. V was clipped by 5 bases and J by 3 bases, with 13 bases between them. The chain's CDR3 is CASSGFQGDTEAFF. CDR3 coding DNA: TGTGCCAGCAGTGGATTCCAGGGTGACACTGAAGCTTTCTTT.

This sequence joins TRBV2 and TRBJ2-2, with D perhaps TRBD1 (5 bases). Germline loops: CDR1 SNHLY, CDR2 FYNNEI. The CDR3 has 15 amino acids. Between the trimmed V and J ends, which lost 6 bases and 6 bases, there was a span of 17 bases. The chain's CDR3 is CASRMGHQVPGELFF. The CDR3 DNA sequence: TGTGCCAGCAGAATGGGGCACCAGGTCCCCGGGGAGCTGTTTTTT.

This rearrangement joins TRBV7-9 to TRBJ1-6, with 7 bases identical to TRBD1. Trimming removed 5 bases from V and 4 bases from J; junction bases left unmatched: 5. The germline V gene has CDR1 SEHNR and CDR2 FQNEAQ (reference sequence). The CDR3 consists of 15 residues. This CDR3 is CASSMGQIYNSPLHF. The CDR3 nucleotides read TGTGCCAGCAGCATGGGACAGATTTATAATTCACCCCTCCACTTT.

This clone came up once. This chain links TRBV11-2 with TRBJ2-5; the D gene is possibly TRBD1 (5 bases). Germline CDR1 and CDR2: SGHAT and FQNNGV. The CDR3 extends over 13 amino acids. Trimming took 2 bases from V and 7 from J, leaving 11 bases between them. The CDR3 loop reads CASSLSDRGTQYF. Here the CDR3 DNA reads TGTGCCAGCAGCTTAAGTGACAGAGGGACCCAGTACTTC.

This clone was found once. V and J are TRBV6-5 and TRBJ2-2, with TRBD1 identical over 9 bases. Germline CDR1 MNHEY, CDR2 SVGAGI. The CDR3 loop spans 14 amino acids. With V trimmed by 10 bases and J by 1 base, 4 bases remained unmatched. CDR3 residues: CATHRGLNTGELFF. The CDR3 nucleotides are TGTGCCACACACAGGGGGCTGAACACCGGGGAGCTGTTTTTT.

The chain employs TRBV14 and TRBJ1-4, with 9 bases aligning to TRBD1. The CDR3 length is 15 residues. V gave up 4 bases and J gave up 8 bases; unmatched junction bases: 8. The germline CDR1 and CDR2 sequences are SGHDN and FVKESK. The CDR3 sequence: CASSLPGQGGEKLFF. For the CDR3, the DNA is TGTGCCAGCAGCCTTCCGGGACAGGGAGGCGAAAAACTGTTTTTT.